This T cell receptor beta chain was documented in a study of blood T cell repertoires in COVID-19. Study details: Sites in the United States, Italy and Spain provided acute and convalescent COVID-19 samples. Nucleic acid was either cDNA or gDNA, and it came from T cells, B-cell-depleted T cells, or PBMCs.

Original methodology: It was from reference gene primer amplification that nucleated cell counts were estimated. Clones were read by immunoSEQ multiplex PCR, and TCRdb kept only the in-frame ones, dropping some. The V and J calls and clone size come from that table; D and trimming were worked out from the DNA. The sample includes about 100,000 clones, just over 85% of them seen just once. The V gene's germline CDR1 is LNHDA and CDR2 SQIVND (reference sequence). This CDR3 comprises 10 residues. Trimming shortened V by 8 bases and J by 8 bases, and 9 bases separated the two germline ends. The TCR sequence derives from a human donor in a cohort sampled during active COVID-19. The sample was peripheral blood. The V and J genes are TRBV19 and TRBJ1-1; D is possibly TRBD1 (6 bases). CDR3 sequence: CASGGGEAFF. For the CDR3, the DNA is TGTGCCAGTGGGGGCGGGGAAGCTTTCTTT.